This T cell receptor (beta chain) derives from a study of cytomegalovirus exposure and HLA in healthy donors. Study-wide results and limits: In vitro confirmation showed a few CMV-associated chains to be CMV antigen specific. Analysis performed later found roughly 17,000 TCR beta sequences associated with HLA alleles at 0.05 false discovery rate. In a later analysis, CMV-associated beta chains were mostly HLA-associated, it appeared.

In the PCR, 60 Vbeta and 13 Jbeta primers were used. Method: immunoSEQ multiplex PCR; TCRdb's copy keeps in-frame clones and lacks some. This sample carries around 130,000 clones, roughly four fifths of them seen once, and the ten largest clones take under 3.5%. Looked up from germline, CDR1 is SGHTA and CDR2 is FQGNSA. Trimming took 3 bases from V and 3 from J, leaving 13 bases between them. CDR3 length: 15 amino acids. In regard to this clone: Its specificity is not known.

The specimen was PBMCs. The receptor comes from a man aged 30 to 45 in good health and CMV-seronegative. The chain combines TRBV7-2 with TRBJ2-3, with a possible D match to TRBD2 (6 bases). CDR3 residues: CASSFGAGSTDTQYF. In DNA, the CDR3 is TGTGCCAGCAGCTTTGGGGCGGGGAGTACAGATACGCAGTATTTT. The whole variable domain, remainder taken from reference TRBV7-2 and TRBJ2-3, is GAGVSQSPSNKVTEKGKDVELRCDPISGHTALYWYRQSLGQGLEFLIYFQGNSAPDKSGLPSDRFSAERTGGSVSTLTIQRTQQEDSAVYLCASSFGAGSTDTQYFGPGTRLTVL.